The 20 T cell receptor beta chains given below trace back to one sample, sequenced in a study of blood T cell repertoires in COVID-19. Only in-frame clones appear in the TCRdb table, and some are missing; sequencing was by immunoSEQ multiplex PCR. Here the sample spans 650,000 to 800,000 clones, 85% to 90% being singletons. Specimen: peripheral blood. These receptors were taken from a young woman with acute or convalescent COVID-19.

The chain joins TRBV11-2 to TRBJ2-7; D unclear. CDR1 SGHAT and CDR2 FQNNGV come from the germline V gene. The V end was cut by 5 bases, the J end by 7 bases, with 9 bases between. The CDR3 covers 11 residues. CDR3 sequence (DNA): TGTGCCAGCAGCCTAACAGTGGAGCAGTACTTC. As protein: CASSLTVEQYF.

The CDR3 spells CASSLSWGDTEAFF. CDR3 nucleotide sequence: TGTGCCAGCAGCCTAAGCTGGGGAGACACTGAAGCTTTCTTT. This rearrangement joins TRBV7-2 to TRBJ1-1; D is ambiguous. Trimming removed 5 bases from V and 3 bases from J, with 13 bases in between. Germline lookup yields CDR1 SGHTA and CDR2 FQGNSA. The CDR3 covers 14 residues.

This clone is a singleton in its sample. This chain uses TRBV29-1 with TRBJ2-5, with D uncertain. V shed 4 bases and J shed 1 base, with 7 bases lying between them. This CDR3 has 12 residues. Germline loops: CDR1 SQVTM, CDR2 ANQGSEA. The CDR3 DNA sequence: TGCAGCGTTGGAGCTCGCCAAGAGACCCAGTACTTC. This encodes CSVGARQETQYF.

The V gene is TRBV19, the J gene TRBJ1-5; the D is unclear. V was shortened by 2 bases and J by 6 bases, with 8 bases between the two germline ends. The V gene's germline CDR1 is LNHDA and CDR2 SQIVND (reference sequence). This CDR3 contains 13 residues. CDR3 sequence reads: CASSIKLAQPQHF. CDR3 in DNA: TGTGCCAGTAGTATAAAGTTGGCTCAGCCCCAGCATTTT.

The CDR3 reads CATSSGDRYSDEQFF. In nucleotides, the CDR3 is TGTGCCACCTCTTCTGGGGACAGGTACTCCGATGAGCAGTTCTTC. This chain connects TRBV6-5 to TRBJ2-1; 8 bases align to TRBD1. V lost 10 bases, J lost 8 bases, and 16 bases stayed unmatched. This CDR3 is 15 amino acids long. Germline CDR1 reads MNHEY; CDR2 reads SVGAGI.

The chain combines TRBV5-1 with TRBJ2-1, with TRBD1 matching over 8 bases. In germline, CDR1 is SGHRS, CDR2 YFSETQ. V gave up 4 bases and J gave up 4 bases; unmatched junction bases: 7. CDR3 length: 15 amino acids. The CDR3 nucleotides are TGCGCCAGCAGCCTCAGGGGGCACCCTTACAATGAGCAGTTCTTC. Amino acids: CASSLRGHPYNEQFF.

The DNA for the CDR3 is TGCGCCAGCAGCTTAGACCACGGGGTCTATGGCTACACCTTC. Its protein is CASSLDHGVYGYTF. The chain links TRBV5-1 to TRBJ1-2; the D is unclear. The V and J ends lost 2 bases and 4 bases respectively, with 12 bases between them. CDR3 size: 14 residues. The germline gives CDR1 SGHRS, CDR2 YFSETQ.

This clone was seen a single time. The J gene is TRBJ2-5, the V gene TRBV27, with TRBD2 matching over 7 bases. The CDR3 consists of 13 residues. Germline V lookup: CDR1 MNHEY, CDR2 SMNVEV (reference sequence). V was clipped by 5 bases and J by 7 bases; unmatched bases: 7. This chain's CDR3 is CASSPLGGWTQYF. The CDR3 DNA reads TGTGCCAGCAGTCCCCTGGGAGGGTGGACCCAGTACTTC.

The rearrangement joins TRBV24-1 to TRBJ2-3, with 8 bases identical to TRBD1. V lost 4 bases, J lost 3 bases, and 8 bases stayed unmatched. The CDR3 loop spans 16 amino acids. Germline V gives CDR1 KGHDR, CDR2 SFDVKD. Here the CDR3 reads CATSDAKQGGTDTQYF. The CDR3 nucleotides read TGTGCCACCAGTGACGCAAAACAGGGGGGAACAGATACGCAGTATTTT.

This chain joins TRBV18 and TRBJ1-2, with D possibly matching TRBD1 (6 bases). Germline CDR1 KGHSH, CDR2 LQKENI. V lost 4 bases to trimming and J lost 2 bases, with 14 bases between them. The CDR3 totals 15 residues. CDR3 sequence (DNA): TGTGCCAGCTCACTCAATTCAGGGGAGAACTATGGCTACACCTTC. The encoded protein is CASSLNSGENYGYTF.

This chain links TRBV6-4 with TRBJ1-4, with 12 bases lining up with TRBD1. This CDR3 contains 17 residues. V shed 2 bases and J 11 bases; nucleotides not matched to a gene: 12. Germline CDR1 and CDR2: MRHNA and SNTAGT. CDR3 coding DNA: TGTGCCAGCAGTGACAGGGACAGGGGGCAACGAATCTCGAAACTGTTTTTT. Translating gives CASSDRDRGQRISKLFF.

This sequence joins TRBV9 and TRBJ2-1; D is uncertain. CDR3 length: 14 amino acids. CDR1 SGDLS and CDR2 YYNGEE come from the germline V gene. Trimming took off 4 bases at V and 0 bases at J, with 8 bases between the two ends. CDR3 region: CASSSLSSYNEQFF. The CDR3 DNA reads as TGTGCCAGCAGCTCCCTAAGCTCCTACAATGAGCAGTTCTTC. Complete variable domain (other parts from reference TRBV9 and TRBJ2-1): DSGVTQTPKHLITATGQRVTLRCSPRSGDLSVYWYQQSLDQGLQFLIQYYNGEERAKGNILERFSAQQFPDLHSELNLSSLELGDSALYFCASSSLSSYNEQFFGPGTRLTVL.

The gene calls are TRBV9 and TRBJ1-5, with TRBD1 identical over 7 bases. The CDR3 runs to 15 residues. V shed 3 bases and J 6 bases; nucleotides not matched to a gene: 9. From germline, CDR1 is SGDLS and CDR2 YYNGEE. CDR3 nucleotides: TGTGCCAGCAGCGGACCGGGACAGTCAACTCAGCCCCAGCATTTT. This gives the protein CASSGPGQSTQPQHF. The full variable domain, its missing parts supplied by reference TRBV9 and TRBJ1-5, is DSGVTQTPKHLITATGQRVTLRCSPRSGDLSVYWYQQSLDQGLQFLIQYYNGEERAKGNILERFSAQQFPDLHSELNLSSLELGDSALYFCASSGPGQSTQPQHFGDGTRLSIL.

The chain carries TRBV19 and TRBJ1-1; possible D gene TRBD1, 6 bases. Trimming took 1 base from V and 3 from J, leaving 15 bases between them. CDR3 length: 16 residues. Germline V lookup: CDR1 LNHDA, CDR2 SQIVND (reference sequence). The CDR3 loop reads CASSIGAGARYTEAFF. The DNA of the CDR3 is TGTGCCAGTAGTATAGGGGCAGGGGCGAGGTACACTGAAGCTTTCTTT. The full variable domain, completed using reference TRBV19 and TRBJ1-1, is DGGITQSPKYLFRKEGQNVTLSCEQNLNHDAMYWYRQDPGQGLRLIYYSQIVNDFQKGDIAEGYSVSREKKESFPLTVTSAQKNPTAFYLCASSIGAGARYTEAFFGQGTRLTVV.

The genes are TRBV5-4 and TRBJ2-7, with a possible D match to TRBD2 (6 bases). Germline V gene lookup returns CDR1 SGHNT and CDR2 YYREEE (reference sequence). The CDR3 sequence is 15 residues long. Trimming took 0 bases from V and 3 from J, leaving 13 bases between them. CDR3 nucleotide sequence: TGTGCCAGCAGCTTGGTGGCTAGCGTCGTCTACGAGCAGTACTTC. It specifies CASSLVASVVYEQYF.

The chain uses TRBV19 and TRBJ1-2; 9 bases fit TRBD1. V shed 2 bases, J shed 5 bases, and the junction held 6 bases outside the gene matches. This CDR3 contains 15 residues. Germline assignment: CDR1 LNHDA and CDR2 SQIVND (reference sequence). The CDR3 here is CASSISRGTGYGYTF. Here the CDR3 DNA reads TGTGCCAGTAGTATAAGTCGAGGGACAGGGTATGGCTACACCTTC. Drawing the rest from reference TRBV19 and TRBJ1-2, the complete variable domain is DGGITQSPKYLFRKEGQNVTLSCEQNLNHDAMYWYRQDPGQGLRLIYYSQIVNDFQKGDIAEGYSVSREKKESFPLTVTSAQKNPTAFYLCASSISRGTGYGYTFGSGTRLTVV.

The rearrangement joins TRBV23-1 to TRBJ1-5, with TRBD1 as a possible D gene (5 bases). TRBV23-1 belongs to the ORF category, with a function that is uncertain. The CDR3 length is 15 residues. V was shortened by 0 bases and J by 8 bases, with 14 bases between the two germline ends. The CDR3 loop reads CASSQSPGWREPQHF. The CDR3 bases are TGCGCCAGCAGTCAATCGCCAGGGTGGAGGGAGCCCCAGCATTTT.

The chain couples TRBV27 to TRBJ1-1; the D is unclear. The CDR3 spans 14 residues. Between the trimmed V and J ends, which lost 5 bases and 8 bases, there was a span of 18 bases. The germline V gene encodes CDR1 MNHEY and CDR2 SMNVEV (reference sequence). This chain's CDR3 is CASSLEPRTGEAFF. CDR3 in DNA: TGTGCCAGCAGTCTCGAACCCAGGACGGGAGAAGCTTTCTTT.

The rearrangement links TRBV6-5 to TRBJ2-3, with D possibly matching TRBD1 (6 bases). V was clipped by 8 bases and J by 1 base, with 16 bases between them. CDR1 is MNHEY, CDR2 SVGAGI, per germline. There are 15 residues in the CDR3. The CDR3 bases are TGTGCCAGCGGACCAGTACAGGGAGGCACAGATACGCAGTATTTT. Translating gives CASGPVQGGTDTQYF.

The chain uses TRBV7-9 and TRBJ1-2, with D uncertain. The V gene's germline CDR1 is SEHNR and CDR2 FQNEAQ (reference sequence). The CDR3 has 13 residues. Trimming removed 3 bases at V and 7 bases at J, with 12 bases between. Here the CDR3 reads CASSFWEAGGYTF. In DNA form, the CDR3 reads TGTGCCAGCAGCTTCTGGGAGGCTGGTGGCTACACCTTC.